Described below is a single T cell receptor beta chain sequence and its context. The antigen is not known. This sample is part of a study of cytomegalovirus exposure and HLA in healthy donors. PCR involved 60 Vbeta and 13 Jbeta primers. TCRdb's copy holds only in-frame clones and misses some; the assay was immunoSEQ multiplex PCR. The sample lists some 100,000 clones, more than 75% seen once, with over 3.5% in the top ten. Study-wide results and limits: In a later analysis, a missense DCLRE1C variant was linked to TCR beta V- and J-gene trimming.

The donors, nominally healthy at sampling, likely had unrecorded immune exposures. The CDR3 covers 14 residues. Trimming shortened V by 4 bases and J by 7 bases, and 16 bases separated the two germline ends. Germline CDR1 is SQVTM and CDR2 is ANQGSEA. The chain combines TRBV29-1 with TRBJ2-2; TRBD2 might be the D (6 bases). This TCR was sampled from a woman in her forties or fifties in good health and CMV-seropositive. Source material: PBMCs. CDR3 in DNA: TGCAGCGTTGGATCTGGAGGGTCGCACGGGGAGCTGTTTTTT. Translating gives CSVGSGGSHGELFF.